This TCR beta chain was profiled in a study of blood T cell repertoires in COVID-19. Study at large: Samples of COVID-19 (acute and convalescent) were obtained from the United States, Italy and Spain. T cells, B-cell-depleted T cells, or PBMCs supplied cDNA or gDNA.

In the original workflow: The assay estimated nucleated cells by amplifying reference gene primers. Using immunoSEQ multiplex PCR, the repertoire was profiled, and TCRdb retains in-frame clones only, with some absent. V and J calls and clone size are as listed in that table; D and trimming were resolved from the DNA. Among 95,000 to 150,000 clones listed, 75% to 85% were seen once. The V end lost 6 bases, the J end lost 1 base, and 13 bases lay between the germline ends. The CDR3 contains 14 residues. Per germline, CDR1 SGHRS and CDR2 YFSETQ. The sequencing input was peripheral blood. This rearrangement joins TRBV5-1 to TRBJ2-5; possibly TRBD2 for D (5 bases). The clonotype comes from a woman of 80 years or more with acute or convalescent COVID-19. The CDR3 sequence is CASTPGSTQETQYF. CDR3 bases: TGCGCCAGCACCCCGGGGTCAACCCAAGAGACCCAGTACTTC.